This TCR beta chain was observed in a study of human thymus T cells. Thymus tissue for the work was resected from patients undergoing corrective heart surgery. The data were produced by immunoSEQ multiplex PCR, yet TCRdb's version contains in-frame clones alone and is incomplete. Here the sample spans about 78,000 clones, 90% to 98% being singletons. CDR1 and CDR2 (germline): SGDLS, YYNGEE. Trimming cost V 2 bases and J 10 bases; bases outside gene matches: 8. The CDR3 has 15 residues. This rearrangement joins TRBV9 to TRBJ2-1, with 11 bases lining up with TRBD2. Material: thymus tissue. This sequence was found in a boy under two years old with a congenital heart defect but otherwise immunologically healthy. The CDR3 is CASSVRLAGRKEQFF. The CDR3 DNA reads TGTGCCAGCAGCGTGCGACTAGCGGGGAGAAAGGAGCAGTTCTTC.